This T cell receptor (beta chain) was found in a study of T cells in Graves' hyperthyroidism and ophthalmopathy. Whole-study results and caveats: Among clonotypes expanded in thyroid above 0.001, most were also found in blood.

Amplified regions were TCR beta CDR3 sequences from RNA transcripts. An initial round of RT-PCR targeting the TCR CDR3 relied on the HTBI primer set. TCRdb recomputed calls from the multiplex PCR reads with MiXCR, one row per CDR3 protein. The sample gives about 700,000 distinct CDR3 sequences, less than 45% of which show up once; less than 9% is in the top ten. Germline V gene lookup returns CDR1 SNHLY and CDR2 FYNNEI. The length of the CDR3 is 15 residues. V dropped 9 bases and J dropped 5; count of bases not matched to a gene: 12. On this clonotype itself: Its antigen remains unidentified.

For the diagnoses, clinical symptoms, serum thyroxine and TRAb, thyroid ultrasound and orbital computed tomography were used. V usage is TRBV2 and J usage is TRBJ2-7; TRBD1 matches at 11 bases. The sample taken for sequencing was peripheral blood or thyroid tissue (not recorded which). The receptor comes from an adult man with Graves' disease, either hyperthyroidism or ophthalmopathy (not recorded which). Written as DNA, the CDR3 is TGTGCCAGTATTGATCCGGGACAGGGGGGCCACGAGCAGTACTTC. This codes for CASIDPGQGGHEQYF.